This is a list of T cell receptor beta chains from one sample in a study of cytomegalovirus exposure and HLA in healthy donors. Repertoires were generated with immunoSEQ multiplex PCR, while TCRdb's copy carries only in-frame clones and drops some. Of tens of thousands of clones in the sample, 65% to 90% were seen once. Sequencing used PBMCs. The receptor set was obtained from a woman aged 18-29 years in good health and CMV-seronegative. Each CDR3 is given with its conserved first and last residue. The order of the fields is clone size, D gene, V gene, J gene, CDR3 DNA, CDR3 protein. D genes are given only for firm matches. Not all rows give a size; the values are once, few, many and, for expanded clones, a class.

>NA|NA|TRBV18|TRBJ2-1
TGTGCCAGCTCTTCTACAGGAAATGAGCAGTTCTTC
CASSSTGNEQFF
>NA|NA|TRBV19|TRBJ2-7
TGTGCCAGTAGCCACTCCTACGAGCAGTACTTC
CASSHSYEQYF
>NA|NA|TRBV10-3|TRBJ1-2
TGTGCCGCAGGTGGCCCCGGCTATGGCTACACCTTC
CAAGGPGYGYTF
>NA|NA|TRBV6-1|TRBJ2-7
TGTGCCAGCAGTCCCCTAACGGTTCCCTACGAGCAGTACTTC
CASSPLTVPYEQYF
>once|TRBD1|TRBV11-2|TRBJ2-2
TGTGCCAGCAGCTCCGAACCGACAGGGGGCTTCGGGGAGCTGTTTTTT
CASSSEPTGGFGELFF
>NA|NA|TRBV6-6|TRBJ2-7
TGTGCCAGCAGTTACGCCTTAGAAACCTACGAGCAGTACTTC
CASSYALETYEQYF
>NA|NA|TRBV11-2|TRBJ2-7
TGTGCCAGCATCAAAAAGCGGTGGGTTCCCTACGAGCAGTACTTC
CASIKKRWVPYEQYF
>NA|NA|TRBV4-3|TRBJ2-1
TGCGCCAGCAGCCAAGAGGCCGGGGGCTCCTACAATGAGCAGTTCTTC
CASSQEAGGSYNEQFF
>NA|NA|TRBV27|TRBJ2-1
TGTGCCAGCAGTTTATCAGCGTCTCCCACAAATGAGCAGTTCTTC
CASSLSASPTNEQFF
>few|TRBD1|TRBV7-9|TRBJ1-2
TGTGCCAGCAAGACAGGGGCCGGCTACACCTTC
CASKTGAGYTF
>NA|NA|TRBV5-1|TRBJ1-5
TGCGCCAGCAGCTTGGAGGGGCCCAATCAGCCCCAGCATTTT
CASSLEGPNQPQHF
>NA|NA|TRBV9|TRBJ1-4
TGTGCCAGCAGCGCCCTTGCAGTCCCAACTAATGAAAAACTGTTTTTT
CASSALAVPTNEKLFF
>NA|TRBD2|TRBV7-3|TRBJ2-1
TGTGCCAGCAGCCTGAGCGGGGGGATCTCCCCTGAGCAGTTCTTC
CASSLSGGISPEQFF
>NA|TRBD1|TRBV28|TRBJ1-3
TGTGCCAGCAGGGCCGGGACAGGCCTCTCTGGAAACACCATATATTTT
CASRAGTGLSGNTIYF
>NA|TRBD2|TRBV9|TRBJ2-7
TGTGCCAGCAGCGCTGGACGGACTAGCGGGAGCTCCTACGAGCAGTACTTC
CASSAGRTSGSSYEQYF
>NA|TRBD1|TRBV19|TRBJ1-2
TGTGCCAGTAGGGACGGACAGGGTGGTGGTGGCTACACCTTC
CASRDGQGGGGYTF
>NA|TRBD2|TRBV11-1|TRBJ2-5
TGTGCCAGCAGCTTAGAGGCGGGAGAGTGGGAGACCCAGTACTTC
CASSLEAGEWETQYF
>NA|NA|TRBV18|TRBJ1-2
TGTGCCAGCTCAGTAGACAGTTCCTATGGCTACACCTTC
CASSVDSSYGYTF
>NA|TRBD2|TRBV5-1|TRBJ2-3
TGCGCCAGCAGCTTGGATAGCGGGAGGGCAGATACGCAGTATTTT
CASSLDSGRADTQYF
>NA|NA|TRBV4-1|TRBJ2-7
TGCGCCAGCAGCCAAGATGTGTTGTGGCCCCGGCGGCACGAGCAGTACTTC
CASSQDVLWPRRHEQYF
>NA|NA|TRBV21-1|TRBJ1-2
TGTGCCAGCAGCATGTCCGAGGGCTACACCTTC
CASSMSEGYTF
>NA|TRBD1|TRBV2|TRBJ2-3
TGTGCCAGCAGCCCGGGACAGGGCGATACGCAGTATTTT
CASSPGQGDTQYF
>NA|NA|TRBV11-1|TRBJ1-4
TGTGCCAGCAGCCCGGATGTTTTTGAGGGCCATAATGAAAAACTGTTTTTT
CASSPDVFEGHNEKLFF
>NA|TRBD2|TRBV6-1|TRBJ2-5
TGTGCCAGCAGTGAACTAGCGGGAGACCAAGAGACCCAGTACTTC
CASSELAGDQETQYF
>NA|NA|TRBV29-1|TRBJ2-3
TGCAGCGTTGAGGGGGCTATGGGCACAGATACGCAGTATTTT
CSVEGAMGTDTQYF
>NA|NA|TRBV5-6|TRBJ1-2
TGTGCCAGCAGCTTCCTGGACAGACTTAGTGGCTACACCTTC
CASSFLDRLSGYTF
>NA|NA|TRBV27|TRBJ2-6
TGTGCCAGCAGTTGGAGCGGAATCTCTGGGGCCAACGTCCTGACTTTC
CASSWSGISGANVLTF
>NA|TRBD2|TRBV7-9|TRBJ2-5
TGTGCCAGCAGAAAAGGGACTAGCGGGGGGGGGCGAACCCAGTACTTC
CASRKGTSGGGRTQYF
>NA|NA|TRBV11-1|TRBJ2-3
TGTGCCAGCAGCTTGGGACTGGGGTTCCCGCAGTATTTT
CASSLGLGFPQYF
>NA|NA|TRBV7-2|TRBJ1-5
TGTGCCAGCAGCTTAGAGGGGGTACGCAATCAGCCCCAGCATTTT
CASSLEGVRNQPQHF
>NA|TRBD1|TRBV7-9|TRBJ1-5
TGTGCCAGCAGCGCAGGGGGATCTCAGCCCCAGCATTTT
CASSAGGSQPQHF
>NA|TRBD1|TRBV7-8|TRBJ1-6
TGTGCCAGCAGCTTCCAGGGACAGAATTATTCACCCCTCCACTTT
CASSFQGQNYSPLHF
>few|NA|TRBV27|TRBJ1-2
TGTGCCAGCAGTCCCACCGTAGCTAACTATGGCTACACCTTC
CASSPTVANYGYTF
>once|NA|TRBV5-3|TRBJ1-1
TGTGCCAGGGACGGACATGGGGCGAGCACTGAAGCTTTCTTT
CARDGHGASTEAFF
>NA|TRBD2|TRBV19|TRBJ2-5
TGTGCCAGTAGTATGTCAAGGGGGACTAGCGTCCAAGAGACCCAGTACTTC
CASSMSRGTSVQETQYF
>NA|NA|TRBV25-1|TRBJ2-2
TGTGCCAGCAGCGGGGGAGGAGGGGAGCTGTTTTTT
CASSGGGGELFF
>NA|NA|TRBV6-5|TRBJ1-1
TGTGCCAGCAGTTATTACGGTAGCACTGAAGCTTTCTTT
CASSYYGSTEAFF
>once|TRBD2|TRBV7-6|TRBJ2-5
TGTGCCAGCTGCTTACTAGCGGGGGGCCAAGAGACCCAGTACTTC
CASCLLAGGQETQYF
>few|TRBD1|TRBV28|TRBJ1-1
TGTGCCATCGCACAGGGGGCTCATGAAGCTTTCTTT
CAIAQGAHEAFF
>NA|TRBD1|TRBV28|TRBJ1-1
TGTGCCAGCAGTCCAGATTGGACAGGGGTAAGGAACACTGAAGCTTTCTTT
CASSPDWTGVRNTEAFF